This T cell receptor beta chain emerged from a study of a mutant IDH1 vaccine in newly diagnosed glioma. Repertoires were generated with immunoSEQ multiplex PCR, while TCRdb's copy carries only in-frame clones and drops some. The sample holds around 50,000 clones; 70% to 90% are singletons and the top ten take roughly 5%. Notes on this clone: What it recognizes is unknown.

Trimming at V came to 3 bases and at J to 3 bases, leaving 8 bases not matched to a gene. Germline V gene lookup returns CDR1 SQVTM and CDR2 ANQGSEA. The CDR3 totals 16 residues. Time point specified: week 5, during vaccination. Each dose of the vaccine consisted of 300 ug of mutant IDH1 20-mer peptide, with topical imiquimod. The sample was PBMCs, taken from a glioma patient whose treatment included an IDH1 peptide vaccine. The J gene is TRBJ2-1, the V gene TRBV29-1, with 10 nucleotides matching TRBD2. This receptor was taken from a middle-aged woman with glioma. The DNA of the CDR3 is TGCAGCGTTGAGCGGGCGACTAGCGGGTACTACAATGAGCAGTTCTTC. This codes for CSVERATSGYYNEQFF.